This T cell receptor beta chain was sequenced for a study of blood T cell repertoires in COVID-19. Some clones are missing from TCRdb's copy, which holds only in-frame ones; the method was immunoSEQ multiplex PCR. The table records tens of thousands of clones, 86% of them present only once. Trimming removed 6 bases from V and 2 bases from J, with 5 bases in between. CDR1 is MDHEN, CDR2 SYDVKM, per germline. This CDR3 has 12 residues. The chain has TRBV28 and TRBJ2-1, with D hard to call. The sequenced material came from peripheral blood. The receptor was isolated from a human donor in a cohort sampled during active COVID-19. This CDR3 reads CASSPPYNEQFF. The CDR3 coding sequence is TGTGCCAGCAGCCCTCCCTACAATGAGCAGTTCTTC.